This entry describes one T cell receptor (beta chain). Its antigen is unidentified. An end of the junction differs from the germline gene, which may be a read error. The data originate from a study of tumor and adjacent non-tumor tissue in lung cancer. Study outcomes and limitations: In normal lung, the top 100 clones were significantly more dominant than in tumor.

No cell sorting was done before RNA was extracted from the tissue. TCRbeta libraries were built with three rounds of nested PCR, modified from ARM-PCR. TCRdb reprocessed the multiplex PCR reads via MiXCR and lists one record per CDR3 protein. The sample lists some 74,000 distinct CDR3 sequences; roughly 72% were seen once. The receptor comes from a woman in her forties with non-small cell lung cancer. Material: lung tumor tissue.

The CDR3 DNA sequence: TGCGCCAGCAGCTACAGGGGCCCCGAAGAGACCCAGCAGTTC. Translating it yields CASSYRGPEETQQF. This chain links TRBV5-1 with TRBJ2-5, with 7 bases matching TRBD1. The V gene's germline CDR1 is SGHRS and CDR2 YFSETQ. The CDR3 runs to 14 residues. Complete variable domain (other parts from reference TRBV5-1 and TRBJ2-5): KAGVTQTPRYLIKTRGQQVTLSCSPISGHRSVSWYQQTPGQGLQFLFEYFSETQRNKGNFPGRFSGRQFSNSRSEMNVSTLELGDSALYLCASSYRGPEETQQFGPGTRLLVL.